A single sample gave rise to the 3 T cell receptor beta chains below, sequenced in a study of blood T cell repertoires in COVID-19. TCRdb's copy holds only in-frame clones and misses some; the assay was immunoSEQ multiplex PCR. The data show almost 250,000 clones, approximately 89% seen once. Sequencing was done on a sample of peripheral blood. The source is a woman between 55 and 75 years old who had recovered from COVID-19.

The V call is TRBV5-4, the J call TRBJ1-5; no reliable D call. The V end lost 4 bases, the J end lost 5 bases, and 7 bases lay between the germline ends. This CDR3 is 12 amino acids long. Per the germline V gene, CDR1 is SGHNT and CDR2 is YYREEE (reference sequence). The CDR3 bases are TGTGCCAGCAGCAGAGAAGATCAGCCCCAGCATTTT. Translating gives CASSREDQPQHF.

This rearrangement joins TRBV3-1 (or the pseudogene TRBV3-2) to TRBJ1-2; D possibly corresponds to TRBD1 (6 bases). In germline, CDR1 is LGHDT, CDR2 YNNKEL (reference sequence). The CDR3 spans 16 residues. V shed 1 base and J shed 2 bases, with 14 bases lying between them. The CDR3 protein is CASSQGLSDRNYGYTF. The CDR3 DNA is TGTGCCAGCAGCCAAGGGTTGTCGGACAGAAACTATGGCTACACCTTC.

The chain carries TRBV19 and TRBJ1-6; 10 bases agree with TRBD1. Trimming took 4 bases from V and 10 from J; bases not matched to a gene: 4. The CDR3 is 14 amino acids. The germline CDR1 and CDR2 sequences are LNHDA and SQIVND (reference sequence). The CDR3 DNA is TGTGCCAGTAGTAGGGGACAGGGGCGCTCACCCCTCCACTTT. Translated: CASSRGQGRSPLHF.